This T cell receptor beta chain is from a study of blood T cell repertoires in COVID-19. Study-wide context: The study drew acute and convalescent COVID-19 samples from the United States, Italy and Spain. T cells, B-cell-depleted T cells, or PBMCs provided the cDNA or gDNA that served as material.

CDR1 is KGHSH and CDR2 is LQKENI in the germline V gene. CDR3 length: 14 amino acids. Trimming removed 6 bases from V and 3 bases from J, with 12 bases in between. Here immunoSEQ multiplex PCR was the method, and the copy in TCRdb shows in-frame clones only, minus some. This sample has around 170,000 clones, with roughly 80% found just once. Across 24 US areas, participants ranged in age from about 18 to 100 years. A few counts support this clone. This sequence was found in a man aged 55 to 70 who had been exposed to COVID-19. Sequenced input: PBMCs or T cells enriched from blood (not recorded which). The chain combines TRBV18 with TRBJ1-5; tentatively, D is TRBD1 (6 bases). This chain's CDR3 is CASSTTGFNQPQHF. The CDR3 DNA reads TGTGCCAGCTCTACCACAGGGTTCAATCAGCCCCAGCATTTT.